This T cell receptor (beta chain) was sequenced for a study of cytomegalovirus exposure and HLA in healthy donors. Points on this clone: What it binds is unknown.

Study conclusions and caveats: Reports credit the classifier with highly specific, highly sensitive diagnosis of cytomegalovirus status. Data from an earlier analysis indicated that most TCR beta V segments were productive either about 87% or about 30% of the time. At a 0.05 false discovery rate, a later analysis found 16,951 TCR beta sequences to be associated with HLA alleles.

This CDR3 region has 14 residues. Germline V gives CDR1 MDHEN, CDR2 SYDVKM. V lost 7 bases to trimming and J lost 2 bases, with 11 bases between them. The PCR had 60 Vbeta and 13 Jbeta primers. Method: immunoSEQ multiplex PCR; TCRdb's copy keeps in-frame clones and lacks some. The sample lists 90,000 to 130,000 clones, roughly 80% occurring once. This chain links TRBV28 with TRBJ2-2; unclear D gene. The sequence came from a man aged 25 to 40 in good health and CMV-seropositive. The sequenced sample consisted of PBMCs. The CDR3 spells CASKFGGNTGELFF. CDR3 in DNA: TGTGCCAGCAAGTTCGGCGGTAACACCGGGGAGCTGTTTTTT.